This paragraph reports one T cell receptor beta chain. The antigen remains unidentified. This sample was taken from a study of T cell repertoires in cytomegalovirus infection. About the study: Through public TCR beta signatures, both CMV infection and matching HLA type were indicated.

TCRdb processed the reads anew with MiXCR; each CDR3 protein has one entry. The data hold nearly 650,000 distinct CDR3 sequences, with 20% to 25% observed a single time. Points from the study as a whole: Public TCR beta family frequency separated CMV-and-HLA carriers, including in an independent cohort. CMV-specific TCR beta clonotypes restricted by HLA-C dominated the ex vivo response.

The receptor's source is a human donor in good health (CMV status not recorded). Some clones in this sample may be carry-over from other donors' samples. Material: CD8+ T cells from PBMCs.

The CDR3 coding sequence is TGCGCCAGCAGCCAAGTTTTGCTAGTTGAGCAGTACTTC. This gives the protein CASSQVLLVEQYF. V gene TRBV4-1 combines with J gene TRBJ2-7; D is ambiguous. Germline V gene data show CDR1 as MGHRA and CDR2 as YSYEKL. V shed 1 base and J shed 7 bases, with 11 bases lying between them. The CDR3 runs to 13 residues.